This T cell receptor (beta chain) was captured in a study of shared clonotypes between healthy human individuals. The V end lost 10 bases, the J end lost 3 bases, and 18 bases lay between the germline ends. The CDR3 is 14 residues long. In germline, CDR1 is SNHLY, CDR2 FYNNEI. Assay execution proceeded at the deep level. The protocol was immunoSEQ multiplex PCR, while the TCRdb copy is restricted to in-frame clones and leaves out a portion. The sample shows approximately 350,000 clones, approximately 97% of them seen only once. Sequenced input: memory CD8+ T cells sorted from blood. The sample's subset: CD45RO+ cells pooled with CCR7-negative TemRA cells. The chain carries TRBV2 and TRBJ1-1; D uncertain. This TCR was recovered from a man aged 30-40 years in good health. As DNA, the CDR3 is TGTGCCATCATGGGCAGGCGAACGGACACTGAAGCTTTCTTT. Its translation: CAIMGRRTDTEAFF.